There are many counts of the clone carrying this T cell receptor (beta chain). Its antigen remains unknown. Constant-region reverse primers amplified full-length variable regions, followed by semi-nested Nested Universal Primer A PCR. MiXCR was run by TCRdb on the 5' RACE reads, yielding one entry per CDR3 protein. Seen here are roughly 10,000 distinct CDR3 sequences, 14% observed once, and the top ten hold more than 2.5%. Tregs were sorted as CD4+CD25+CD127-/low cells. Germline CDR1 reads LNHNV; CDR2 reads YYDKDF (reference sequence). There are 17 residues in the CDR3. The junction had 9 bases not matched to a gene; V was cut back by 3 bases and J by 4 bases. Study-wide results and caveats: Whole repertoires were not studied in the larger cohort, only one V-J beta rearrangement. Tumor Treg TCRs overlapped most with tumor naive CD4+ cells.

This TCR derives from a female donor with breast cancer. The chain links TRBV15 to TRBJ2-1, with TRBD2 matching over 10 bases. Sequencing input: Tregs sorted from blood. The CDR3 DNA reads TGTGCCACCAGCAGTGAAAAAGCGGGGGGGCGTTACAATGAGCAGTTCTTC. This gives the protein CATSSEKAGGRYNEQFF.